This T cell receptor (beta chain) is from a study of OX40 agonist ivuxolimab in advanced cancers. The table came from immunoSEQ multiplex PCR; TCRdb's copy has only in-frame clones and leaves some out. Here the sample spans 50,000 to 65,000 clones, 88% being singletons. The V end lost 1 base, the J end lost 4 bases, and 4 bases lay between the germline ends. Germline CDR1 SGHNT, CDR2 YENEEA. This CDR3 region has 12 residues. The source of this sequence is an adult with an advanced solid tumor such as melanoma, head and neck, liver or kidney cancer. The rearrangement joins TRBV11-3 to TRBJ1-1; D uncertain. The sample consisted of CD4+ or CD8+ T cells sorted from blood, taken in a trial of the OX40 agonist ivuxolimab. CDR3 region: CASSLGLTEAFF. In DNA, the CDR3 is TGTGCCAGCAGCTTAGGACTCACTGAAGCTTTCTTT.